The 9 T cell receptor beta chains below all came from one sample that was sequenced in a study of shared clonotypes between healthy human individuals. Repertoires were generated with immunoSEQ multiplex PCR, while TCRdb's copy carries only in-frame clones and drops some. Of around 700,000 clones listed, roughly 94% are singletons. Cells designated naive CD8 were CD45RO-negative and were positively selected for CCR7, with terminally differentiated effector memory CD45RA+ cells excluded. Sequenced sample: naive CD8+ T cells sorted from blood. The receptors shown here come from a young man in good health.

The chain recombines TRBV29-1 with TRBJ2-7; no reliable D call. V gave up 4 bases and J gave up 1 base, with 11 bases separating them. Looked up from germline, CDR1 is SQVTM and CDR2 is ANQGSEA. The CDR3 contains 13 residues. In nucleotides, the CDR3 is TGCAGCGTTGTGAGTGTCGCTTCCTACGAGCAGTACTTC. This gives the protein CSVVSVASYEQYF.

This chain links TRBV2 with TRBJ2-7; 11 bases align to TRBD2. Germline CDR1 reads SNHLY; CDR2 reads FYNNEI. V was clipped by 7 bases and J by 4 bases; unmatched bases: 6. The CDR3 consists of 14 residues. The chain's CDR3 is CASTQLAGEYEQYF. CDR3 coding DNA: TGTGCCAGCACCCAACTAGCGGGGGAGTACGAGCAGTACTTC.

Worth noting for this clone: This sample also contains other DNA sequences that code for the same CDR3. This chain joins TRBV6-5 and TRBJ2-7, with D tentatively TRBD1 (5 bases). V lost 0 bases and J 3 bases, leaving 6 bases between the germline ends. CDR1 is MNHEY and CDR2 is SVGAGI in the germline V gene. The CDR3 loop spans 13 amino acids. CDR3 sequence (DNA): TGTGCCAGCAGTTACTCGCAGGGCTACGAGCAGTACTTC. This codes for CASSYSQGYEQYF.

This clone was recorded once. V usage is TRBV9 and J usage is TRBJ2-7; tentatively, D is TRBD1 (5 bases). V was cut by 3 bases and J by 1 base, with 11 bases left in between. CDR3 length equals 14 residues. Germline CDR1 reads SGDLS; CDR2 reads YYNGEE. CDR3 sequence reads: CASSEGPPSYEQYF. The CDR3 DNA is TGTGCCAGCAGCGAGGGGCCACCATCCTACGAGCAGTACTTC.

This clone was seen just once. This chain connects TRBV21-1 to TRBJ1-4; the table's D gene call, TRBD1, was not cross checked with the DNA. TRBV21-1 represents a pseudogene. The CDR3 consists of 16 residues. The CDR3 region is CASSNNRDTTNEKLFF. The CDR3 nucleotides are TGTGCCAGCAGCAACAACCGGGACACAACTAATGAAAAACTGTTTTTT.

The genes are TRBV28 and TRBJ2-7; 7 positions agree with TRBD1. The CDR3 covers 15 residues. Germline trimming cut 2 bases from V and 2 bases from J; bases unmatched to any gene: 6. The V gene's germline CDR1 is MDHEN and CDR2 SYDVKM. The CDR3 sequence is CASSLRDSLPYEQYF. DNA for the CDR3: TGTGCCAGCAGTTTAAGGGACAGCCTGCCCTACGAGCAGTACTTC.

The CDR3 protein is CASSDSTVGGYEQYF. CDR3 DNA sequence: TGTGCCAGCAGTGACTCGACAGTGGGGGGGTACGAGCAGTACTTC. This sequence joins TRBV6-4 and TRBJ2-7; 7 bases line up with TRBD2. Germline lookup yields CDR1 MRHNA and CDR2 SNTAGT. The CDR3 is 15 amino acids. The ends lost 0 bases at V and 4 bases at J; junction bases unmatched: 6.

This chain uses TRBV7-9 with TRBJ2-7, with 8 nucleotides matching TRBD2. The CDR3 has 12 residues. The germline CDR1 and CDR2 sequences are SEHNR and FQNEAQ (reference sequence). J was trimmed by 3 bases and V by 9 bases; bases with no gene match: 4. CDR3 in DNA: TGTGCCAGTAGCGGGATGAGCTACGAGCAGTACTTC. Encoded protein: CASSGMSYEQYF.

In regard to this clone: Other DNA sequences in this specimen translate into the identical CDR3. The V and J genes are TRBV6-5 and TRBJ2-7; D possibly corresponds to TRBD1 (6 bases). In germline, CDR1 is MNHEY, CDR2 SVGAGI. The CDR3 totals 10 residues. V lost 9 bases and J lost 6, with 9 bases in between. The CDR3 DNA sequence: TGTGCCAGTAGAGGGGGCGAGCAGTACTTC. Amino acids: CASRGGEQYF.